Below, 21 T cell receptor beta chains from the same sample are listed, as sequenced in a study of T cells after yellow fever vaccination. TCRdb passed the 5' RACE reads through MiXCR, listing each CDR3 protein once. The repertoire holds roughly 240,000 distinct CDR3 sequences, with about 7% as singletons. The starting material was CD4+ T cells sorted from PBMCs, obtained on the day of the yellow fever booster vaccination. These receptors all come from a man aged 25 to 40 who received the YFV17D yellow fever vaccine.

This clonotype appeared many times. CDR3 region: CASSFPNTGELFF. The CDR3 nucleotides are TGTGCCAGCAGTTTTCCGAACACCGGGGAGCTGTTTTTT. The chain has TRBV12-3 or TRBV12-4 and TRBJ2-2; D call uncertain. The ends were cut back, 3 bases at V and 0 bases at J, with 2 bases in the middle. This CDR3 has 13 amino acids.

This clonotype was detected ten times or more. The chain carries TRBV29-1 and TRBJ2-7; the D is unclear. Germline CDR1 is SQVTM and CDR2 is ANQGSEA. The CDR3 contains 11 residues. With 6 bases removed from V and 6 bases from J, the gap between germline ends came to 12 bases. The CDR3, as DNA: TGCAGCGTCGACCAGGTGGGCGAGCAGTACTTC. It translates to CSVDQVGEQYF.

This clonotype showed up many times. This chain links TRBV3-1 with TRBJ1-1, with D perhaps TRBD1 (5 bases). From germline, CDR1 is LGHDT and CDR2 YNNKEL (reference sequence). CDR3 length equals 18 residues. Trimming pared 2 bases from V and 4 bases from J, leaving 23 bases between. The CDR3 DNA reads TGTGCCAGCAGCCAATTCCCGGGACTCTCGGAAGGTGGCACTGAAGCTTTCTTT. Translating it yields CASSQFPGLSEGGTEAFF.

This clonotype was counted many times. DNA for the CDR3: TGCAGCGTAGCCGACGGACTGAGAGGACCGGGCTACGAGCAGTACTTC. It encodes CSVADGLRGPGYEQYF. The V call is TRBV29-1, the J call TRBJ2-7, with D perhaps matching TRBD2 (5 bases). The CDR3 is 16 amino acids. Looked up from germline, CDR1 is SQVTM and CDR2 is ANQGSEA. Trimming removed 6 bases from V and 3 bases from J, with 24 bases in between.

V is TRBV12-3 or TRBV12-4 and J is TRBJ1-2, with D perhaps TRBD1 (5 bases). V was cut by 1 base and J by 7 bases, with 10 bases left in between. This CDR3 comprises 13 residues. CDR3 protein: CASSLGQNSGYTF. The CDR3 nucleotides read TGTGCCAGCAGTTTAGGACAGAATAGTGGCTACACCTTC.

This rearrangement joins TRBV10-3 to TRBJ1-1, with D perhaps matching TRBD1 (5 bases). Deletions cut 11 bases from V and 0 bases from J, with 13 bases between. Germline lookup yields CDR1 ENHRY and CDR2 SYGVKD. CDR3 length: 13 amino acids. CDR3 DNA: TGTGCCGCCTCGGGACGGATGAACACTGAAGCTTTCTTT. It codes for CAASGRMNTEAFF.

This clonotype was counted a few times. This sequence joins TRBV20-1 and TRBJ2-1; TRBD2 matches at 9 bases. With V trimmed by 6 bases and J by 7 bases, 10 bases remained unmatched. Germline assignment: CDR1 DFQATT and CDR2 SNEGSKA (reference sequence). There are 14 residues in the CDR3. The CDR3 protein is CSASLAGRPNEQFF. The DNA for the CDR3 is TGCAGTGCAAGTCTAGCGGGACGTCCTAATGAGCAGTTCTTC.

This clonotype was counted only a few times. This sequence joins TRBV7-3 and TRBJ1-6; D is unclear. V was clipped by 2 bases and J by 6 bases, with 11 bases between them. This CDR3 has 15 amino acids. Germline V gene lookup returns CDR1 SGHTA and CDR2 FQGTGA. This CDR3 is CASSLSAAPNSPLHF. In DNA, the CDR3 is TGTGCCAGCAGCTTATCGGCAGCACCTAATTCACCCCTCCACTTT.

Remarks on this clonotype: This may come from a read error, since a much larger clone is one base off. The genes are TRBV5-6 and TRBJ2-3; 8 nucleotides agree with TRBD2. Per germline, CDR1 SGHDT and CDR2 YYEEEE. CDR3 length equals 17 residues. CDR3 DNA: TGTTCCAGCAGCTCGAGAATACTAGCGGTAAGGGCAGATACGCAGTATTTT. Translating it yields CSSSSRILAVRADTQYF.

The rearrangement links TRBV6-5 to TRBJ2-3; possible D gene TRBD1, 6 bases. Trimming stripped 8 bases from V and 1 base from J, with 13 bases between. The CDR3 runs 14 residues. Germline CDR1 is MNHEY and CDR2 is SVGAGI. The CDR3: CASEFRGGTDTQYF. As DNA, the CDR3 is TGTGCCAGCGAGTTCAGGGGCGGCACAGATACGCAGTATTTT.

This clonotype turned up a few times. V and J are TRBV7-3 and TRBJ2-2, with D maybe TRBD2 (5 bases). The germline V gene has CDR1 SGHTA and CDR2 FQGTGA. V lost 2 bases and J lost 6, with 10 bases in between. CDR3 length: 14 residues. The CDR3 spells CASSLGLHPGELFF. In nucleotides, the CDR3 is TGTGCCAGCAGCTTAGGACTGCACCCCGGGGAGCTGTTTTTT.

This clonotype was observed a few times. V and J are TRBV20-1 and TRBJ1-1; unclear D gene. The CDR3 has 14 residues. Trimming removed 0 bases at V and 0 bases at J, with 8 bases between. Germline-derived CDR1 and CDR2 are DFQATT and SNEGSKA (reference sequence). CDR3 amino acids: CSARDPGMNTEAFF. CDR3 nucleotides: TGCAGTGCTAGAGATCCAGGCATGAACACTGAAGCTTTCTTT.

Ten or more counts support this clonotype. The genes are TRBV7-2 and TRBJ1-2; possibly TRBD1 for D (5 bases). CDR3 length: 15 residues. CDR1 is SGHTA, CDR2 FQGNSA, per germline. V lost 5 bases to trimming and J lost 7 bases, with 20 bases between them. This chain's CDR3 is CASSPTPGTDFGYTF. The CDR3 DNA sequence: TGTGCCAGCAGCCCTACCCCCGGGACTGATTTTGGCTACACCTTC.

This clonotype showed up many times. The rearrangement links TRBV7-2 to TRBJ2-7; perhaps TRBD2 as D (5 bases). The V and J ends lost 1 base and 1 base respectively, with 14 bases between them. CDR1 and CDR2 (germline): SGHTA, FQGNSA. There are 16 residues in the CDR3. CDR3 nucleotide sequence: TGTGCCAGCAGCTTAGTCCTTGGCAGCGGATCCTACGAGCAGTACTTC. Its protein product is CASSLVLGSGSYEQYF.

This clonotype has only a few counts. The rearrangement uses TRBV18 and TRBJ2-5; D remains ambiguous. Germline loops: CDR1 KGHSH, CDR2 LQKENI. Trimming left V 5 bases short and J 5 bases short, with 6 bases between. The CDR3 has 11 residues. The CDR3 region is CASSAVETQYF. The CDR3 DNA reads as TGTGCCAGCTCAGCTGTGGAGACCCAGTACTTC.

About this clonotype itself: It may be a read error: a sequence one base away is much more abundant. The chain uses TRBV20-1 and TRBJ2-5, with D tentatively TRBD2 (6 bases). V was pared by 5 bases and J by 4 bases, with 20 bases between. The CDR3 length is 15 residues. Per germline, CDR1 DFQATT and CDR2 SNEGSKA (reference sequence). The CDR3 region is CSALVPGRGRETQYF. In nucleotides, the CDR3 is TGCAGTGCTCTGGTCCCCGGGAGAGGAAGAGAGACCCAGTACTTC.

This clonotype was counted only a few times. The chain combines TRBV18 with TRBJ2-7, with 11 nucleotides matching TRBD2. The germline V gene has CDR1 KGHSH and CDR2 LQKENI. CDR3 length: 15 residues. V lost 4 bases and J lost 2; bases outside the gene matches: 4. The CDR3 sequence: CASSQGLAETYEQYF. In nucleotides, the CDR3 is TGTGCCAGCTCACAGGGACTAGCGGAGACCTACGAGCAGTACTTC.

The J gene is TRBJ2-3, the V gene TRBV29-1, with TRBD1 identical over 11 bases. The V segment lost 7 bases and the J segment 3 bases; nucleotides outside the gene matches: 6. The CDR3 has 14 residues. Germline-derived CDR1 and CDR2 are SQVTM and ANQGSEA. The CDR3: CSAGQGAGTDTQYF. The CDR3 bases are TGCAGCGCAGGACAGGGGGCTGGGACAGATACGCAGTATTTT.

Many counts were recorded for this clonotype. The chain couples TRBV20-1 to TRBJ1-1, with TRBD1 as a possible D gene (6 bases). In germline, CDR1 is DFQATT, CDR2 SNEGSKA (reference sequence). Trimming pared 5 bases from V and 1 base from J, leaving 11 bases between. There are 13 residues in the CDR3. The DNA of the CDR3 is TGCAGTGCTCCTGGGGGGCGGAACACTGAAGCTTTCTTT. Encoded protein: CSAPGGRNTEAFF.

The rearrangement joins TRBV15 to TRBJ1-1; D not certain. The CDR3 runs to 15 residues. Germline values: CDR1 LNHNV, CDR2 YYDKDF (reference sequence). The V end lost 0 bases, the J end lost 0 bases, and 8 bases lay between the germline ends. The CDR3 is CATSRDPGMNTEAFF. The DNA of the CDR3 is TGTGCCACCAGCAGAGATCCCGGGATGAACACTGAAGCTTTCTTT.

This clonotype was counted between two and nine times. V is TRBV6-1 and J is TRBJ2-1; 14 bases fit TRBD2. Germline V lookup: CDR1 MNHNS, CDR2 SASEGT. Trimming removed 10 bases from V and 5 bases from J; junction bases left unmatched: 10. This CDR3 region has 16 residues. CDR3 loop: CATTGLAGGINNEQFF. CDR3 nucleotides: TGTGCCACCACCGGACTAGCGGGAGGCATAAACAATGAGCAGTTCTTC.